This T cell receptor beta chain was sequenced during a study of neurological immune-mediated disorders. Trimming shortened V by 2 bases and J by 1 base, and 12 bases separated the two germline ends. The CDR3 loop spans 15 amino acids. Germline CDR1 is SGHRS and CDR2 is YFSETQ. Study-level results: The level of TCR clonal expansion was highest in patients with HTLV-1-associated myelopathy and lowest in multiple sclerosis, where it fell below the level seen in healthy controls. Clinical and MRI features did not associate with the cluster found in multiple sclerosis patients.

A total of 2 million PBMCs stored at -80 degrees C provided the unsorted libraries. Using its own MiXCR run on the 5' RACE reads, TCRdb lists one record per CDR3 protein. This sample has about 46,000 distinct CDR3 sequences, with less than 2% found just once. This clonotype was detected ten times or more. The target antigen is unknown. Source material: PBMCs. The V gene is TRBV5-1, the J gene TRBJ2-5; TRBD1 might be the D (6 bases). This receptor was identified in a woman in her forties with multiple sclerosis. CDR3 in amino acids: CASSLTGFTQETQYF. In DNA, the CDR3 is TGCGCCAGCAGCTTAACAGGGTTTACCCAAGAGACCCAGTACTTC.